These T cell receptor beta chains were read from a single sample in a study of blood T cell repertoires in COVID-19. Libraries were prepared by immunoSEQ multiplex PCR; TCRdb keeps only in-frame clonotypes and omits some of them. The table has about 120,000 clones, around 87% seen once. Sequenced sample: peripheral blood. The receptors were sampled from a woman aged 55-69 years with COVID-19, enrolled during active disease. The CDR3 runs from the conserved cysteine through the conserved F or W. Fields, in order: clone size, V gene, J gene, CDR3 length, D gene, CDR3 DNA, CDR3 protein. A D gene is named only where the DNA matches it firmly. A row's size may be missing; if present it is once, few, many or a size class.

>-|TRBV6-2/TRBV6-3|TRBJ2-3|17|-
TGTGCCAGCAGCCCACTGGGGCTCCGTGCTAGCACAGATACGCAGTATTTT
CASSPLGLRASTDTQYF
>once|TRBV19|TRBJ1-1|14|TRBD1
TGTGCCAGTATGACGGGACAGGGGAACACTGAAGCTTTCTTT
CASMTGQGNTEAFF
>once|TRBV19|TRBJ1-2|9|-
TGTGCCAGTAGACAGGGCTACACCTTC
CASRQGYTF
>-|TRBV4-1|TRBJ2-5|14|-
TGCGCCAGTATCTCCCCCGTGGAGCAAGAGACCCAGTACTTC
CASISPVEQETQYF
>-|TRBV18|TRBJ2-7|15|TRBD1
TGTGCCAGCTCGCCAACCACAGGGGGCGCGAAAGAGCAGTACTTC
CASSPTTGGAKEQYF
>once|TRBV6-5|TRBJ1-1|15|-
TGTGCCAGCAGTTACAACGGAGGAACGAACACTGAAGCTTTCTTT
CASSYNGGTNTEAFF
>few|TRBV19|TRBJ1-3|15|TRBD1
TGTGCCAGTAGTATAGCGACAGGGAGCGGAAACACCATATATTTT
CASSIATGSGNTIYF
>-|TRBV6-5|TRBJ1-1|15|-
TGTGCCAGCAGTCCCACCGGGGGGGCGCGCACTGAAGCTTTCTTT
CASSPTGGARTEAFF
>-|TRBV18|TRBJ2-2|12|-
TGTGCCAGCTCACCGCCGGGCGGGGAGCTGTTTTTT
CASSPPGGELFF
>-|TRBV20-1|TRBJ2-3|15|TRBD2
TGCAGTGCTAGTCGTCGGGGACTAGTGGCAGATACGCAGTATTTT
CSASRRGLVADTQYF
>once|TRBV6-5|TRBJ2-1|16|TRBD2
TGTGCCAGCAGTTACTCGGGTACTAGCGGGGGGTATGAGCAGTTCTTC
CASSYSGTSGGYEQFF
>-|TRBV15|TRBJ1-1|14|-
TGTGCCACCAGCAGGGAGGGGGGGTCCACTGAAGCTTTCTTT
CATSREGGSTEAFF
>-|TRBV7-3|TRBJ1-3|16|TRBD1
TGTGCCAGCAGGAGATCGGAGGGGGCAACAGGAAACACCATATATTTT
CASRRSEGATGNTIYF
>once|TRBV6-2/TRBV6-3|TRBJ1-6|11|-
TGTGCCAGCAGTTGGGCTTCACCCCTCCACTTT
CASSWASPLHF
>-|TRBV5-1|TRBJ2-1|15|TRBD2
TGCGCCAGCAGCTCCACTAGCGGGGTGGACAATGAGCAGTTCTTC
CASSSTSGVDNEQFF
>-|TRBV25-1|TRBJ1-3|14|-
TGTGCCAGCAGTGAAGACGGGGGTGGAAACACCATATATTTT
CASSEDGGGNTIYF
>-|TRBV30|TRBJ2-3|14|TRBD2
TGTGCCTGGAGTGCGAGCGGGGGCACAGATACGCAGTATTTT
CAWSASGGTDTQYF
>-|TRBV7-7|TRBJ2-6|17|TRBD1
TGTGCTAGCAGCTCGGGACAGGGGGCCTCTGGGGCCAACGTCCTGACTTTC
CASSSGQGASGANVLTF
>once|TRBV25-1|TRBJ1-3|14|-
TGTGCCAGCAGTGACCGGAGCTCTGGAAACACCATATATTTT
CASSDRSSGNTIYF
>few|TRBV5-6|TRBJ2-7|13|-
TGTGCCAGCAGCTTCGTCCAGGGGTACGAGCAGTACTTC
CASSFVQGYEQYF
>-|TRBV2|TRBJ1-2|13|-
TGTGCCAGCAACCCAGGCCCCATCTATGGCTACACCTTC
CASNPGPIYGYTF
>-|TRBV4-2|TRBJ1-5|20|-
TGTGCCAGCAGCCAAGATTGGCCGATAGGGGAATATGTTGGCAATCAGCCCCAGCATTTT
CASSQDWPIGEYVGNQPQHF
>few|TRBV6-5|TRBJ1-5|13|-
TGTGCCAGCAGTTACGGCAGGGATCAGCCCCAGCATTTT
CASSYGRDQPQHF
>-|TRBV6-5|TRBJ2-5|13|TRBD2
TGTGCCAGCAGTTCGACTAGCGGGGGGCCCCGGTACTTC
CASSSTSGGPRYF
>-|TRBV6-5|TRBJ1-6|13|-
TGTGCCAGCAGTTACAGCATTAATTCACCCCTCCACTTT
CASSYSINSPLHF
>-|TRBV6-5|TRBJ1-5|13|TRBD1
TGTGCCAGCAAGGACAGGGTGGATCAGCCCCAGCATTTT
CASKDRVDQPQHF
>-|TRBV18|TRBJ1-1|15|TRBD1
TGTGCCAGCTCGAGAGACAGGGGCAGTGTCACTGAAGCTTTCTTT
CASSRDRGSVTEAFF
>-|TRBV3-1/TRBV3-2|TRBJ1-2|15|-
TGTGCCAGCAGCCCTGTGACAAAGACTAACTATGGCTACACCTTC
CASSPVTKTNYGYTF
>-|TRBV7-9|TRBJ1-2|16|TRBD1
TGTGCCAGCAGCTTAGCCGTACTACAGGGGGTAGATGGCTACACCTTC
CASSLAVLQGVDGYTF
>-|TRBV12-3/TRBV12-4|TRBJ2-2|13|-
TGTGCCAGCAGTTTCCAGACTACCGGGGAGCTGTTTTTT
CASSFQTTGELFF
>-|TRBV5-6|TRBJ1-2|15|TRBD1
TGTGCCAGCAGCTTGGTCGCCAGGGGGTGGGATGGCTACACCTTC
CASSLVARGWDGYTF
>-|TRBV5-1|TRBJ2-5|12|TRBD2
TGCGCCAGCACGTATAGCGGGGAGACCCAGTACTTC
CASTYSGETQYF
>-|TRBV19|TRBJ1-2|15|-
TGTGCCAGTAGTACGACGGGACAAATCATTTATGGCTACACCTTC
CASSTTGQIIYGYTF
>-|TRBV7-7|TRBJ2-7|16|TRBD1
TGTGCCAGCAGCCCCAGCCCCGGACAGGGATCCCACGAGCAGTACTTC
CASSPSPGQGSHEQYF
>-|TRBV6-1|TRBJ2-7|16|TRBD1
TGTGCCAGCAGTGAAAGGTTGACAGGGGGAGCCTACGAGCAGTACTTC
CASSERLTGGAYEQYF
>-|TRBV5-6|TRBJ1-2|15|-
TGTGCCAGCAGCTTGGGTTCCACAGGTCTCTATGGCTACACCTTC
CASSLGSTGLYGYTF
>-|TRBV6-5|TRBJ2-1|16|TRBD2
TGTGCCAGCAGTTACGTAGCGGGGGTCTCCTACAATGAGCAGTTCTTC
CASSYVAGVSYNEQFF
>-|TRBV7-3|TRBJ2-3|15|-
TGTGCCAGCAGCGCGACTCTCACTTACACAGATACGCAGTATTTT
CASSATLTYTDTQYF
>-|TRBV12-3/TRBV12-4|TRBJ1-2|13|TRBD1
TGTGCCAGCAGTTTGGCAGGGGGCTTTGGCTACACCTTC
CASSLAGGFGYTF
>-|TRBV2|TRBJ1-5|14|-
TGTGCCAGCAGCGGGGAGGGTGGCAATCAGCCCCAGCATTTT
CASSGEGGNQPQHF
>-|TRBV6-5|TRBJ2-2|15|-
TGTGCCAGCAGTCAGTACCACCTGAACACCGGGGAGCTGTTTTTT
CASSQYHLNTGELFF
>-|TRBV3-1/TRBV3-2|TRBJ2-5|14|TRBD2
TGTGCCAGCAAGACTAGCGGGGGGTCGGAGACCCAGTACTTC
CASKTSGGSETQYF
>-|TRBV7-2|TRBJ1-2|16|TRBD1
TGTGCCAGCAGCTTAGGGGGGACAGGCTATAACTATGGCTACACCTTC
CASSLGGTGYNYGYTF
>-|TRBV11-3|TRBJ2-5|16|-
TGTGCCAGCAGCCAAGGGTGGCGGGGTCTTGGGGAGACCCAGTACTTC
CASSQGWRGLGETQYF
>-|TRBV6-5|TRBJ2-3|15|TRBD1
TGTGCCAGCAGGGTGTGGGACAGCAGCACAGATACGCAGTATTTT
CASRVWDSSTDTQYF
>-|TRBV25-1|TRBJ1-6|14|-
TGTGCCAGCAGTGAATGGGCAGGGGAGTCACCCCTCCACTTT
CASSEWAGESPLHF
>-|TRBV6-4|TRBJ1-1|13|-
TGTGCCACCAAAAGGTCCGGGGACACTGAAGCTTTCTTT
CATKRSGDTEAFF
>-|TRBV20-1|TRBJ1-2|10|-
TGCAGTGCGGAGGCGAATGGCTACACCTTC
CSAEANGYTF
>-|TRBV5-1|TRBJ2-3|15|TRBD2
TGCGCCAGCAGCCTACTAGCGGGGTTCACAGATACGCAGTATTTT
CASSLLAGFTDTQYF
>-|TRBV4-1|TRBJ1-2|15|-
TGCGCCAGCAGCCAAGCGCCTCAGGGGAACTATGGCTACACCTTC
CASSQAPQGNYGYTF
>-|TRBV7-9|TRBJ2-7|11|-
TGTGCCAGCAGCCCAGGGTACGAGCAGTACTTC
CASSPGYEQYF
>-|TRBV5-1|TRBJ2-7|12|-
TGCGCCAGCAGCTTGGGGCTTTACGAGCAGTACTTC
CASSLGLYEQYF
>-|TRBV23-1|TRBJ2-3|14|TRBD2
TGCGCCAGCAGCCCGGGACTACCCCCAGATACGCAGTATTTT
CASSPGLPPDTQYF
>-|TRBV19|TRBJ1-1|15|TRBD1
TGTGCCAGTAGTACGTCTAGTAATAGGGGGCCGAAAGCTTTCTTT
CASSTSSNRGPKAFF
>-|TRBV28|TRBJ2-1|11|-
TGTGCCAGCAGTCCTCGCGGTGAGCAGTTCTTC
CASSPRGEQFF
>-|TRBV4-3|TRBJ1-2|15|-
TGCGCCAGCAGCCAAGATCGTGGGAAGGGGTATGGCTACACCTTC
CASSQDRGKGYGYTF
>-|TRBV19|TRBJ2-2|15|TRBD2
TGTGCCAGTAGTCGACTAGCGTCGAACACCGGGGAGCTGTTTTTT
CASSRLASNTGELFF
>once|TRBV19|TRBJ2-5|18|TRBD1
TGTGCCAGTAGTATAGATCTGGGGACAGGGGGCGTACAAGAGACCCAGTACTTC
CASSIDLGTGGVQETQYF
>-|TRBV21-1|TRBJ1-5|12|-
TGTGCCAGCAGCCACAGGGCTCAGCCCCAGCATTTT
CASSHRAQPQHF
>-|TRBV7-3|TRBJ1-6|15|-
TGTGCCAGCAGCTTTAGCGGACGGGGTTTTTCACCCCTCCACTTT
CASSFSGRGFSPLHF